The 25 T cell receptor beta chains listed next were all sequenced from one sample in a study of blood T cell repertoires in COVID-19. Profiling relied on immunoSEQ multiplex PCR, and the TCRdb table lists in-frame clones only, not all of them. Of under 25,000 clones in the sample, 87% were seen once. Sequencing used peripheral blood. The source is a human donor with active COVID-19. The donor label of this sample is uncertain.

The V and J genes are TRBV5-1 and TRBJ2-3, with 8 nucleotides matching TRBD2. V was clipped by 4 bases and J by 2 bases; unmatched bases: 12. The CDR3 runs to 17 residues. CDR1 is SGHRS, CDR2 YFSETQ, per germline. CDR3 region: CASSPSVTSGATDTQYF. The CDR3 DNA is TGCGCCAGCAGCCCCTCGGTCACTAGCGGAGCCACAGATACGCAGTATTTT.

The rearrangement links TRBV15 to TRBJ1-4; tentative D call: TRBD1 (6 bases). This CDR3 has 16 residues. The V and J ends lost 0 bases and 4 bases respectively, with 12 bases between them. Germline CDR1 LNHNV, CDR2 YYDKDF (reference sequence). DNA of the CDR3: TGTGCCACCAGCAGAGATCGACAGGCTTATAATGAAAAACTGTTTTTT. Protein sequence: CATSRDRQAYNEKLFF.

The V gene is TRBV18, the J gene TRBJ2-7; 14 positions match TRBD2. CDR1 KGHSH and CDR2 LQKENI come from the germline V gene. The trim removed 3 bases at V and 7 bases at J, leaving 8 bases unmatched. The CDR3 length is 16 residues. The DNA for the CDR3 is TGTGCCAGCTCACCTCCGGGACTAGCGGGAGCATGGGAGCAGTACTTC. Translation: CASSPPGLAGAWEQYF.

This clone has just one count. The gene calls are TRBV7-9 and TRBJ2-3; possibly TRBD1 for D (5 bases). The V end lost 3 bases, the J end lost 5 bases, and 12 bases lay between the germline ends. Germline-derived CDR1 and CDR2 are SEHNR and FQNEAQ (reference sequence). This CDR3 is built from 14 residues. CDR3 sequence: CASSLTTVRDTQYF. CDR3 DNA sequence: TGTGCCAGCAGCTTGACGACAGTAAGAGATACGCAGTATTTT.

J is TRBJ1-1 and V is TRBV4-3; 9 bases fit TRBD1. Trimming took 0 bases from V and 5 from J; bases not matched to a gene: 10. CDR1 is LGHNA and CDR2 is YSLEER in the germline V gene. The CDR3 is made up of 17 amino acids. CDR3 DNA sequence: TGCGCCAGCAGCCAAGATCGGCCCACAGGGGGCAGGACTGAAGCTTTCTTT. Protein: CASSQDRPTGGRTEAFF.

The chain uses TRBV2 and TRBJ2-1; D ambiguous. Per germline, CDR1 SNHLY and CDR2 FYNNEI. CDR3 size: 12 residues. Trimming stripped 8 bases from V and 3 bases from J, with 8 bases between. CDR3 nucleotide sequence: TGTGCCAGCCGAGTTAGCTACAATGAGCAGTTCTTC. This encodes CASRVSYNEQFF.

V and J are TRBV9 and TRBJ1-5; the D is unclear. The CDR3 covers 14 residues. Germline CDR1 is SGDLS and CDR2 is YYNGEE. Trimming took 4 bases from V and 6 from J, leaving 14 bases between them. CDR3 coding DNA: TGTGCCAGCAGCCCGGAGGCTTACAGTCAGCCCCAGCATTTT. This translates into CASSPEAYSQPQHF.

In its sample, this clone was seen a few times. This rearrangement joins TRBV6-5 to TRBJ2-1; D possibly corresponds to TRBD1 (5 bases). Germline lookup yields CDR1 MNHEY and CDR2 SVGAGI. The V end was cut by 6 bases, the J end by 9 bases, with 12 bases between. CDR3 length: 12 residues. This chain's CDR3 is CASSVERGEQFF. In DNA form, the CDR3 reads TGTGCCAGCAGCGTGGAAAGGGGTGAGCAGTTCTTC.

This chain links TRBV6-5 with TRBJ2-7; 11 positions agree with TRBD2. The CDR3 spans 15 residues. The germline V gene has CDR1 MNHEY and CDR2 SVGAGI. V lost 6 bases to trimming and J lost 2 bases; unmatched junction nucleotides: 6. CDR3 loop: CASRSHSGRAYEQYF. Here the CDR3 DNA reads TGTGCCAGCAGATCACATAGCGGGAGGGCCTACGAGCAGTACTTC.

CDR3 DNA: TGTGCCAGCAGTTACCCGGGACAGGGATCCAATGAGCAGTTCTTC. Encoded protein: CASSYPGQGSNEQFF. The V and J genes are TRBV6-6 and TRBJ2-1, with 9 bases aligning to TRBD1. The CDR3 extends over 15 amino acids. Germline V gene sequence: CDR1 MNHNY, CDR2 SVGAGI (reference sequence). V gave up 2 bases and J gave up 6 bases; unmatched junction bases: 5.

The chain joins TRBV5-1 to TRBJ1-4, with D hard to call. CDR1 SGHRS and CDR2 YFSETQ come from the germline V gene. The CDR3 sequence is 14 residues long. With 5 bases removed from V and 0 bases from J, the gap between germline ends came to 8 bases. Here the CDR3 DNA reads TGCGCCAGCAGGCGCGATACAACTAATGAAAAACTGTTTTTT. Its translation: CASRRDTTNEKLFF.

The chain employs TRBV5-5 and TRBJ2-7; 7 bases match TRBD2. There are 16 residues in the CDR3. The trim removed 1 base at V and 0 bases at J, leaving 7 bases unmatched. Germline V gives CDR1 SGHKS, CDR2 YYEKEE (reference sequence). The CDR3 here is CASSLWLAETSYEQYF. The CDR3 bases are TGTGCCAGCAGCTTGTGGCTAGCGGAGACCTCCTACGAGCAGTACTTC.

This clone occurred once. This CDR3 is CASSLLLAGSLNEQFF. The CDR3 bases are TGTGCCAGCAGCTTACTTCTAGCGGGAAGTCTCAATGAGCAGTTCTTC. The rearrangement joins TRBV11-3 to TRBJ2-1, with TRBD2 matching 9 bases. This CDR3 comprises 16 residues. Germline V gene sequence: CDR1 SGHNT, CDR2 YENEEA. The V gene end was trimmed by 2 bases and the J gene end by 6 bases; junction bases not matched to a gene: 8.

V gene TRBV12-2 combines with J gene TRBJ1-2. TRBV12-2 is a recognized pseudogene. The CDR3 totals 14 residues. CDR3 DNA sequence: TGTGCAAGTAGATCCGGGGTTATTAACTATGGCTACACCTTC. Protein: CASRSGVINYGYTF.

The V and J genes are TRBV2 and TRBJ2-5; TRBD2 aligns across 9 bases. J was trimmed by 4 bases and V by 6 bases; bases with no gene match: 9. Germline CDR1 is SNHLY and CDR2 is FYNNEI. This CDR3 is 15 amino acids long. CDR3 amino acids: CASSELAGVAETQYF. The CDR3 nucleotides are TGTGCCAGCAGCGAATTAGCGGGAGTGGCAGAGACCCAGTACTTC.

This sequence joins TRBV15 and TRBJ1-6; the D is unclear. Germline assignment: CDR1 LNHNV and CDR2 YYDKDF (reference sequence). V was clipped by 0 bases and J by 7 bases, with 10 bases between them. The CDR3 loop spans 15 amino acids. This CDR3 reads CATSRDLTLNSPLHF. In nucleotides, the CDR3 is TGTGCCACCAGCAGAGATCTAACTTTAAATTCACCCCTCCACTTT.

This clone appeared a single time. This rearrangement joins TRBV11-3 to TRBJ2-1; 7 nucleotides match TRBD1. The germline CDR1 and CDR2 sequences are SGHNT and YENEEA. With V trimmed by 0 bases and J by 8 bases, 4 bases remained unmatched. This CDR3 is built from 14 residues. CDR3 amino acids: CASSLETGIHEQFF. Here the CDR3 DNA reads TGTGCCAGCAGCTTAGAGACAGGGATACATGAGCAGTTCTTC.

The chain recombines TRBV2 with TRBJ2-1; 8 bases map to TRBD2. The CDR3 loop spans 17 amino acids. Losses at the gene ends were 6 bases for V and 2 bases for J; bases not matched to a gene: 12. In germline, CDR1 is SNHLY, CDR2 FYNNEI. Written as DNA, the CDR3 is TGTGCCAGCAGCGAACTAGCGGAGATCACAGCCTACAATGAGCAGTTCTTC. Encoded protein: CASSELAEITAYNEQFF.

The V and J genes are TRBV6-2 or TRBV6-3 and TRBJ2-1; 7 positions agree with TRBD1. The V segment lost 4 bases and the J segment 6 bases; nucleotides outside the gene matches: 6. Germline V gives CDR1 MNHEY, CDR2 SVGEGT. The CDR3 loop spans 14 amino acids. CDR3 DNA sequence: TGTGCCAGCAGTTTGGACAGGACGTTCAATGAGCAGTTCTTC. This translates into CASSLDRTFNEQFF.

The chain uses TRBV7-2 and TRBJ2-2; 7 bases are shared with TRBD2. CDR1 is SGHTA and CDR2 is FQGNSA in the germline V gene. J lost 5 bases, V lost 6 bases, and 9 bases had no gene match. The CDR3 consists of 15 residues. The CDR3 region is CASRDSSGPTGELFF. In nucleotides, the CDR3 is TGTGCCAGCAGGGATTCTAGCGGACCTACCGGGGAGCTGTTTTTT.

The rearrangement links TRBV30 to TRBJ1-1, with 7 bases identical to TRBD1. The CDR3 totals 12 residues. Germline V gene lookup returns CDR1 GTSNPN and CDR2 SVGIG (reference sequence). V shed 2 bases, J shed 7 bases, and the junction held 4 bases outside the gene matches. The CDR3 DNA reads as TGTGCCTGGAGTATATGGACAGGTGAAGCTTTCTTT. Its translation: CAWSIWTGEAFF.

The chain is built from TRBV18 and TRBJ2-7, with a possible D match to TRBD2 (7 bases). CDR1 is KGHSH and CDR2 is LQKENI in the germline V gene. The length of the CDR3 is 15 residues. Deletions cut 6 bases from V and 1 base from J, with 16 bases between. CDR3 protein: CASSPSGGQSYEQYF. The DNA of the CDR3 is TGTGCCAGCTCCCCCTCGGGAGGACAGTCCTACGAGCAGTACTTC. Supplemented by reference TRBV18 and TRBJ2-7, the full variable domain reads NAGVMQNPRHLVRRRGQEARLRCSPMKGHSHVYWYRQLPEEGLKFMVYLQKENIIDESGMPKERFSAEFPKEGPSILRIQQVVRGDSAAYFCASSPSGGQSYEQYFGPGTRLTVT.

The CDR3 region is CASSWGGREQFF. The CDR3 nucleotides are TGTGCCAGCAGTTGGGGGGGGAGGGAGCAGTTCTTC. J is TRBJ2-1 and V is TRBV28; 7 bases line up with TRBD2. The junction had 4 bases not matched to a gene; V was cut back by 4 bases and J by 10 bases. The germline gives CDR1 MDHEN, CDR2 SYDVKM. The CDR3 length is 12 residues.

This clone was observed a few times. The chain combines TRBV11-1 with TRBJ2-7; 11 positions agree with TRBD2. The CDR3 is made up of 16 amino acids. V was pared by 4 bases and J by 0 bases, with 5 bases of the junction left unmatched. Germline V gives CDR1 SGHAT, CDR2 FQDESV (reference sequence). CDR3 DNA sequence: TGTGCCAGCAGCTCGCCCGGGACTAGCGGCTCCTACGAGCAGTACTTC. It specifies CASSSPGTSGSYEQYF.

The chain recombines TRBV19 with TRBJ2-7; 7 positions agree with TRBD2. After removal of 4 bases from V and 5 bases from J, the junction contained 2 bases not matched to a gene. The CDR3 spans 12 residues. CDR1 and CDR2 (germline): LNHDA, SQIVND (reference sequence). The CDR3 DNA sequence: TGTGCCAGTAGTAGCGGGAGCCACGAGCAGTACTTC. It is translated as CASSSGSHEQYF.